This T cell receptor beta chain is from a study of CD8 T cells in Susac syndrome. The CDR3 extends over 10 amino acids. Germline V gene lookup returns CDR1 SQVTM and CDR2 ANQGSEA. V was cut by 4 bases and J by 4 bases, with 4 bases left in between. About 0.45 to 1 ug RNA was reverse transcribed with random hexamers. Each CDR3 protein gets one entry after TCRdb re-called the immunoSEQ multiplex PCR reads with MiXCR. The sample lists 200,000 to 250,000 distinct CDR3 sequences; approximately 95% were seen once. This receptor was obtained from a human donor with multiple sclerosis. Material for sequencing was CD4+ T cells from PBMCs. The rearrangement uses TRBV29-1 and TRBJ1-1; D is unclear. CDR3 sequence (DNA): TGCAGCGTTGTTGGCACTGAAGCTTTCTTT. It yields the protein CSVVGTEAFF.